One and the same sample provided the 27 T cell receptor beta chains below, sequenced in a study of blood T cell repertoires in COVID-19. Repertoires were generated with immunoSEQ multiplex PCR, while TCRdb's copy carries only in-frame clones and drops some. The sample holds over 200,000 clones, about 90% seen once. Material: peripheral blood. The receptors were gathered from a man aged 35-49 years with active or convalescent COVID-19.

The sample holds a few counts of this clone. The J gene is TRBJ1-1, the V gene TRBV6-5; TRBD1 matches 7 bases. Germline V gene lookup returns CDR1 MNHEY and CDR2 SVGAGI. The CDR3 is 16 residues long. V lost 4 bases, J lost 4 bases, and 12 bases stayed unmatched. CDR3 DNA sequence: TGTGCCAGCAGTTCTCGTGACAGGGCGTCCCCCACTGAAGCTTTCTTT. This codes for CASSSRDRASPTEAFF.

This rearrangement joins TRBV28 to TRBJ2-4; 15 bases map to TRBD2. Per germline, CDR1 MDHEN and CDR2 SYDVKM. The CDR3 covers 21 residues. J was trimmed by 0 bases and V by 6 bases; bases with no gene match: 15. For the CDR3, the DNA is TGTGCCAGCAGCACCCCTGTTGAGGGACTAGCGGGAGGTCTAGCCAAAAACATTCAGTACTTC. This gives the protein CASSTPVEGLAGGLAKNIQYF.

The rearrangement links TRBV7-9 to TRBJ2-1; tentatively, D is TRBD2 (6 bases). CDR1 and CDR2 from the germline V gene are SEHNR and FQNEAQ (reference sequence). The CDR3 totals 15 residues. V lost 3 bases and J 7 bases, leaving 16 bases between the germline ends. As DNA, the CDR3 is TGTGCCAGCAGCTTCGCGGGGACCTTTGGGAATGAGCAGTTCTTC. This gives the protein CASSFAGTFGNEQFF.

The V and J genes are TRBV6-6 and TRBJ2-1, with D possibly matching TRBD1 (6 bases). Germline assignment: CDR1 MNHNY and CDR2 SVGAGI (reference sequence). V dropped 7 bases and J dropped 10 bases, with 11 bases sitting between them. The CDR3 runs 11 residues. DNA for the CDR3: TGTGCCAGCAAAGGAACAGGGGAGCAGTTCTTC. It codes for CASKGTGEQFF.

The V call is TRBV2, the J call TRBJ1-2; weak D call: TRBD1 (5 bases). This CDR3 has 13 amino acids. The V and J ends lost 3 bases and 8 bases respectively, with 13 bases between them. The germline V gene has CDR1 SNHLY and CDR2 FYNNEI. As DNA, the CDR3 is TGTGCCAGCAGTGAGGGCAGGGCCCTAGGCTACACCTTC. Amino acids: CASSEGRALGYTF.

The CDR3 loop is CASSPRPGLAKISSYNEQFF. CDR3 nucleotide sequence: TGTGCCAGTAGTCCACGACCGGGACTAGCGAAAATTAGCTCCTACAATGAGCAGTTCTTC. The V and J genes are TRBV19 and TRBJ2-1; 10 nucleotides agree with TRBD2. This CDR3 is 20 amino acids long. V gave up 5 bases and J gave up 0 bases; unmatched junction bases: 16. Germline CDR1 LNHDA, CDR2 SQIVND (reference sequence).

The table lists this clone with a count of one. The rearrangement joins TRBV2 to TRBJ1-2; TRBD1 matches 9 bases. The CDR3 has 15 residues. In germline, CDR1 is SNHLY, CDR2 FYNNEI. The junction had 8 bases not matched to a gene; V was cut back by 6 bases and J by 3 bases. The CDR3 reads CASRDAGTGYYGYTF. The CDR3 DNA is TGTGCCAGCAGGGACGCCGGGACAGGGTACTATGGCTACACCTTC.

The V gene is TRBV7-2, the J gene TRBJ2-7, with 7 bases that match TRBD1. The germline V gene encodes CDR1 SGHTA and CDR2 FQGNSA. This CDR3 has 14 residues. The V gene end was trimmed by 5 bases and the J gene end by 3 bases; junction bases not matched to a gene: 7. The CDR3 loop is CASSHLTGLYEQYF. CDR3 in DNA: TGTGCCAGCAGCCACCTGACAGGGCTCTACGAGCAGTACTTC.

This clone was observed a handful of times. The chain recombines TRBV7-2 with TRBJ2-1; 7 nucleotides match TRBD2. The CDR3 is 13 residues long. V lost 6 bases, J lost 6 bases, and 5 bases stayed unmatched. CDR1 and CDR2 from the germline V gene are SGHTA and FQGNSA. Written as DNA, the CDR3 is TGTGCCAGCAGTCGGGACTACATCAATGAGCAGTTCTTC. Protein sequence: CASSRDYINEQFF.

For the CDR3, the DNA is TGTGCCAGCAGTTTGGCGGGGGGTGAGCAGTTCTTC. It codes for CASSLAGGEQFF. The chain recombines TRBV12-3 or TRBV12-4 with TRBJ2-1; 8 bases fit TRBD2. V gave up 3 bases and J gave up 9 bases; unmatched junction bases: 1. The CDR3 contains 12 residues.

The genes are TRBV5-1 and TRBJ1-2; TRBD1 matches at 7 bases. CDR3 size: 14 residues. V shed 4 bases, J shed 4 bases, and the junction held 7 bases outside the gene matches. Germline V CDR1 and CDR2: SGHRS, YFSETQ. CDR3 sequence (DNA): TGCGCCAGCAGCACCGGGACAGCAGCCTATGGCTACACCTTC. This encodes CASSTGTAAYGYTF. The full variable domain, completed using reference TRBV5-1 and TRBJ1-2, is KAGVTQTPRYLIKTRGQQVTLSCSPISGHRSVSWYQQTPGQGLQFLFEYFSETQRNKGNFPGRFSGRQFSNSRSEMNVSTLELGDSALYLCASSTGTAAYGYTFGSGTRLTVV.

This chain joins TRBV6-6 and TRBJ2-7; a weak D match, TRBD2 (6 bases). The CDR3 sequence is 15 residues long. The V and J ends lost 6 bases and 6 bases respectively, with 21 bases between them. Germline lookup yields CDR1 MNHNY and CDR2 SVGAGI (reference sequence). DNA of the CDR3: TGTGCCAGCAGGTCGGGGGTCGGGCGAGCCTCCGAGCAGTACTTC. It translates to CASRSGVGRASEQYF.

The genes are TRBV28 and TRBJ1-2, with 11 bases identical to TRBD1. V was pared by 5 bases and J by 8 bases, with 1 base of the junction left unmatched. The CDR3 length is 12 residues. Germline-derived CDR1 and CDR2 are MDHEN and SYDVKM. CDR3 protein: CASSGTGGGYTF. Written as DNA, the CDR3 is TGTGCCAGCAGTGGGACAGGGGGAGGCTACACCTTC.

The sample holds one count of this clone. The V gene is TRBV15, the J gene TRBJ2-6; 7 nucleotides match TRBD1. The germline gives CDR1 LNHNV, CDR2 YYDKDF (reference sequence). The CDR3 totals 19 residues. The junction had 13 bases not matched to a gene; V was cut back by 1 base and J by 4 bases. CDR3 DNA sequence: TGTGCCACCAGCAGAGGGGCAGGGGGATTGGGTTCAGGGGCCAACGTCCTGACTTTC. As protein: CATSRGAGGLGSGANVLTF.

In the case of this clone: One end of the junction fails to match germline, which may point to a read error. The chain uses TRBV4-2 and TRBJ2-3; 12 nucleotides match TRBD2. Germline values: CDR1 LGHNA, CDR2 YNFKEQ. The CDR3 runs 16 residues. The CDR3 region has the DNA TGTGCCAGCAGCCAGGTCTCTAGCGGGGGGGCAGAGACGCAGTATTTT. It encodes CASSQVSSGGAETQYF.

The genes are TRBV27 and TRBJ1-1; D gene ambiguous. V lost 2 bases to trimming and J lost 0 bases, with 13 bases between them. The germline V gene has CDR1 MNHEY and CDR2 SMNVEV (reference sequence). This CDR3 is 16 amino acids long. CDR3 in DNA: TGTGCCAGCAGTTTAGGGCCGCTTTATATGAACACTGAAGCTTTCTTT. Amino acid sequence: CASSLGPLYMNTEAFF.

This chain joins TRBV4-1 and TRBJ2-1, with D tentatively TRBD1 (5 bases). Between the trimmed V and J ends, which lost 5 bases and 4 bases, there was a span of 18 bases. The CDR3 has 16 residues. Germline V gene sequence: CDR1 MGHRA, CDR2 YSYEKL. CDR3 in amino acids: CASSSTWLKGYNEQFF. The CDR3, as DNA: TGCGCCAGCAGCTCCACCTGGTTGAAGGGGTACAATGAGCAGTTCTTC.

This sequence joins TRBV6-5 and TRBJ2-7, with 7 bases identical to TRBD1. With 6 bases clipped from V and 2 bases from J, the junction kept 4 bases outside the gene matches. CDR3 size: 13 residues. Germline V gene data show CDR1 as MNHEY and CDR2 as SVGAGI. The CDR3 region has the DNA TGTGCCAGCAGCTTCGGACAGGCCTACGAGCAGTACTTC. Encoded protein: CASSFGQAYEQYF.

The chain has TRBV5-8 and TRBJ1-6; the D gene is possibly TRBD1 (6 bases). V gave up 5 bases and J gave up 0 bases, with 12 bases separating them. CDR3 length: 16 amino acids. Germline CDR1 reads SGHTS; CDR2 reads YDEGEE. The CDR3 DNA follows: TGTGCCAGCAGGTTTCAGGGGAGCTCCTATAATTCACCCCTCCACTTT. This gives the protein CASRFQGSSYNSPLHF.

The chain employs TRBV7-5 and TRBJ2-2; the table names TRBD2, a call not compared with the DNA. TRBV7-5 is marked as a pseudogene. The CDR3 has 17 amino acids. CDR3 nucleotides: TGTGTCAGAAGCCCTAATACCGGGAGATCGAACACCGGGGAGCTGTTTTTT. It codes for CVRSPNTGRSNTGELFF.

This chain links TRBV27 with TRBJ2-7; TRBD2 aligns across 8 bases. V trimming: 2 bases; J trimming: 0 bases; junction bases outside the gene matches: 3. The CDR3 covers 15 residues. Germline V gives CDR1 MNHEY, CDR2 SMNVEV (reference sequence). CDR3 DNA sequence: TGTGCCAGCAGTTTAGCGGGAGGCCTCTCCTACGAGCAGTACTTC. Amino acid sequence: CASSLAGGLSYEQYF.

The chain has TRBV11-2 and TRBJ2-1; 13 bases agree with TRBD2. The germline gives CDR1 SGHAT, CDR2 FQNNGV. J was trimmed by 6 bases and V by 0 bases; bases with no gene match: 14. This CDR3 is built from 20 residues. CDR3 protein: CASSLEYGTSGDVGGNEQFF. The CDR3 nucleotides read TGTGCCAGCAGCTTAGAATATGGGACTAGCGGGGATGTTGGGGGCAATGAGCAGTTCTTC. Variable domain in full (rest from reference TRBV11-2 and TRBJ2-1): EAGVAQSPRYKIIEKRQSVAFWCNPISGHATLYWYQQILGQGPKLLIQFQNNGVVDDSQLPKDRFSAERLKGVDSTLKIQPAKLEDSAVYLCASSLEYGTSGDVGGNEQFFGPGTRLTVL.

V is TRBV7-9 and J is TRBJ2-3; perhaps TRBD2 as D (6 bases). The V and J ends lost 2 bases and 4 bases respectively, with 10 bases between them. Per germline, CDR1 SEHNR and CDR2 FQNEAQ (reference sequence). The CDR3 loop spans 14 amino acids. In DNA form, the CDR3 reads TGTGCCAGCAGCTTAAGGTCGGGGGCAGATACGCAGTATTTT. Its protein is CASSLRSGADTQYF.

The chain employs TRBV7-2 and TRBJ2-5; no firm D call. Trimming stripped 6 bases from V and 4 bases from J, with 15 bases between. Germline V gene data show CDR1 as SGHTA and CDR2 as FQGNSA. The CDR3 has 14 residues. CDR3 sequence (DNA): TGTGCCAGCAGTTATCCCGGGTTCGCAGAGACCCAGTACTTC. Translation gives CASSYPGFAETQYF.

This chain links TRBV28 with TRBJ2-6; tentative D call: TRBD2 (5 bases). V dropped 5 bases and J dropped 0 bases, with 14 bases sitting between them. Germline V gene sequence: CDR1 MDHEN, CDR2 SYDVKM. The CDR3 extends over 17 amino acids. This CDR3 reads CASSQAGPHSGANVLTF. In DNA form, the CDR3 reads TGTGCCAGCAGTCAGGCGGGCCCTCACTCTGGGGCCAACGTCCTGACTTTC. The whole variable domain, remainder taken from reference TRBV28 and TRBJ2-6, is DVKVTQSSRYLVKRTGEKVFLECVQDMDHENMFWYRQDPGLGLRLIYFSYDVKMKEKGDIPEGYSVSREKKERFSLILESASTNQTSMYLCASSQAGPHSGANVLTFGAGSRLTVL.

The chain combines TRBV7-2 with TRBJ2-2; no reliable D call. Germline V gene lookup returns CDR1 SGHTA and CDR2 FQGNSA. Trimming stripped 5 bases from V and 4 bases from J, with 14 bases between. CDR3 length: 15 residues. The CDR3 reads CASSMVLSGTGELFF. The CDR3 DNA follows: TGTGCCAGCAGCATGGTTCTGTCGGGCACCGGGGAGCTGTTTTTT.

J is TRBJ1-2 and V is TRBV6-5; D is unresolved. The ends were cut back, 6 bases at V and 8 bases at J, with 19 bases in the middle. The germline CDR1 and CDR2 sequences are MNHEY and SVGAGI. The CDR3 contains 14 residues. CDR3 sequence (DNA): TGTGCCAGCAGCCCGTGGTTGGAGGGAAGCGGCTACACCTTC. Translated, it gives CASSPWLEGSGYTF.